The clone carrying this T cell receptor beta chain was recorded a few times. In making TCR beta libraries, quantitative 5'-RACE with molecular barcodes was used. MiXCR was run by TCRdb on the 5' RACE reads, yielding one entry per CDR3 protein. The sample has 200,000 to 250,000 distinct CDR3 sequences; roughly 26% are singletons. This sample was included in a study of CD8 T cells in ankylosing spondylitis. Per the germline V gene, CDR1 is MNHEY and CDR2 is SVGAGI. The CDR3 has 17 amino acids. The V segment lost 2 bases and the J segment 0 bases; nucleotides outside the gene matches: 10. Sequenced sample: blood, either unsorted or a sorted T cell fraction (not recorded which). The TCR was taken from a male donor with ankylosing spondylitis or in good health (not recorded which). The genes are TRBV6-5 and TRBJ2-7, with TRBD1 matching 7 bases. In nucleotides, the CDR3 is TGTGCCAGCAGTTACAAGATTACAGGGGTCAGCTCCTACGAGCAGTACTTC. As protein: CASSYKITGVSSYEQYF.